This T cell receptor (beta chain) was recorded in a study of regulatory T cells in long-lasting Graves disease (dated by TCRdb to about 2021). A note on the overall study: Persistent Graves' disease was defined as persistently positive TSH receptor autoantibodies together with antithyroid drug treatment for over 5 years. Peripheral blood TCR sequencing and RNA sequencing compared persistent Graves' disease patients with newly diagnosed Graves' disease patients. The study was conducted in China and was registered as a clinical trial. A total of around 33 samples underwent TCR sequencing, from roughly 13 patients with persistent Graves' disease and 20 or so patients with newly diagnosed Graves' disease. On average, persistent Graves' disease patients in the clinical cohort had been on antithyroid drugs for around 9.5 years.

The cysteine opens and the phenylalanine closes a CDR3 of 15 amino acids. Only the CDR3 portion is preserved as DNA: 45 bases, with reading frame beginning at the first base. The germline V gene provides CDR1 SGHTA and CDR2 FQGTGA. V was cut back by 3 bases and J by 4 bases, leaving a gap of 12 bases between them. About this clonotype: What this receptor recognizes is not known. It has no much larger one-base neighbor in the sample; base qualities were not kept.

Libraries came from multiplex PCR. TCRdb shows the sequencer as Illumina HiSeq 4000. CDR3 regions were amplified by Arm-PCR with iRepertoire HTBI primers to construct TCR beta libraries. Before sequencing, the PCR products went through gel purification. Under the source paper's analysis protocol: Across samples, 62 TRBV and 13 to 15 TRBJ segments were identified and used for gene usage analysis of CDR3 amino acid clonotypes. Filtered high-quality paired reads were merged into contigs using COPE and FqMerger. BLAST was used to align contigs to IMGT TRBV, TRBD and TRBJ reference genes, and CDR3 was defined according to IMGT. Highly expanded clones were defined as clonotypes with a frequency above 0.1%. Repertoire diversity was measured by Shannon entropy, and V-J evenness by the Gini coefficient. A clonotype found in more than one individual was treated as public. The public reads were reanalyzed by TCRdb: fastp trimming at Q25, MiXCR alignment, in-frame beta chains only. For every CDR3 protein sequence, its rows merge into one entry that carries the most common genes and DNA. These V and J calls rely on TCRdb rather than the paper's analysis. For this sample there are some 340,000 distinct CDR3 sequences; roughly 24% appear just once. The ten largest clones add up to approximately 27% of the sample.

General conclusions and limits of the study: Preferential use of TRBV28, TRBJ1-2 and TRBJ2-5 was observed in persistent disease, whereas TRBV20-1 and TRBJ2-1 were favored in newly diagnosed disease. Only peripheral blood was studied, because thyroid tissue, the primary lesion, was inaccessible. The authors noted that the small sample size was a limitation that may lower accuracy. Patients with persistent disease shared more public clonotypes (approximately 2,500) than newly diagnosed patients did (approximately 990). Sequencing and analysis were restricted to the TCR beta chain. Persistent Graves' disease patients showed lower TCR Shannon entropy and fewer highly expanded clones than newly diagnosed patients, suggesting clonal expansion.

The sample's time point, from its label and the paper: persistent/refractory GD, antithyroid drugs over 5 years with positive TRAb. For both TCR sequencing and RNA sequencing, RNA was extracted from PBMCs in TRIzol. The diagnosis of Graves' disease was made according to American Thyroid Association guidelines. Patients for the study were recruited at an endocrinology department in Xi'an, China. From each patient, around 8.3 milliliters of peripheral blood was collected into an EDTA anticoagulant tube. PBMCs were isolated by Ficoll Paque Plus density gradient separation without further T cell sorting. RNA quality was checked with an Agilent 2100 Bioanalyzer and agarose gel, and concentration with a NanoDrop 2000.

Sequences were derived from peripheral blood mononuclear cells (PBMCs), sampled when the disease was refractory, from a patient treated with antithyroid drugs. This clonotype was obtained from a woman in her thirties or forties with Graves disease. Donor details come from another sample of the same person, matched by shared clones. This receptor chain uses TRBV7-3 and TRBJ1-4; the D gene lacks a confident call. The CDR3 protein sequence reads: CASSFMSTDNEKLFF. The sequenced DNA: TGTGCCAGCAGCTTTATGTCGACGGATAATGAAAAACTGTTTTTT. Here the CDR3 is joined to the reference TRBV7-3 and TRBJ1-4 genes, and the full variable domain is: GAGVSQTPSNKVTEKGKYVELRCDPISGHTALYWYRQSLGQGPEFLIYFQGTGAADDSGLPNDRFFAVRPEGSVSTLKIQRTERGDSAVYLCASSFMSTDNEKLFFGSGTQLSVL.